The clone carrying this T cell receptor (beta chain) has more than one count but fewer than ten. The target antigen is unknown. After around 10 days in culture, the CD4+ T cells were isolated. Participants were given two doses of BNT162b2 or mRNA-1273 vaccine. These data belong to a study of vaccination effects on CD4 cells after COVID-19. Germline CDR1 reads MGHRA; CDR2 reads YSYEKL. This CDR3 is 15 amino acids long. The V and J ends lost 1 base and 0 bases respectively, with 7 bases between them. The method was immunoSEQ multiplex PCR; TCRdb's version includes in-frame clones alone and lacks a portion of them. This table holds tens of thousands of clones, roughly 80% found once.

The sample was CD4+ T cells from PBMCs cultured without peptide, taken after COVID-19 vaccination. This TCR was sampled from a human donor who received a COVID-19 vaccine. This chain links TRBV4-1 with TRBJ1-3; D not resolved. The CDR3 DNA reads TGCGCCAGCAGCCAAGCGGTCTACTCTGGAAACACCATATATTTT. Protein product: CASSQAVYSGNTIYF.